The 25 T cell receptor beta chains reported below all come from one sample, sequenced in a study of T cell responses to AZD1222 COVID-19 vaccine. TCRdb's table, derived via immunoSEQ multiplex PCR, lists solely in-frame clones and lacks some. This sample carries approximately 80,000 clones, around 93% of them seen once, and the ten largest clones take approximately 30%. Source: peripheral blood, taken 28 days after the second AZD1222 dose. These receptors all stem from an adult who received the AZD1222 COVID-19 vaccine.

This clone occurred once. The gene calls are TRBV5-1 and TRBJ2-7; 11 bases map to TRBD2. Per the germline V gene, CDR1 is SGHRS and CDR2 is YFSETQ. After removal of 0 bases from V and 6 bases from J, the junction contained 5 bases not matched to a gene. The CDR3 runs to 15 residues. CDR3 nucleotide sequence: TGCGCCAGCAGCTTGGCCGAACTAGCGGGAGTCGAGCAGTACTTC. Residues: CASSLAELAGVEQYF.

The rearrangement uses TRBV19 and TRBJ1-1; D call uncertain. V was cut by 6 bases and J by 2 bases, with 13 bases left in between. Looked up from germline, CDR1 is LNHDA and CDR2 is SQIVND (reference sequence). This CDR3 comprises 14 residues. The CDR3 sequence is CASRSLGFNTEAFF. The CDR3 bases are TGTGCCAGTAGGTCCTTGGGGTTCAACACTGAAGCTTTCTTT.

V usage is TRBV4-1 and J usage is TRBJ2-3; 10 nucleotides align to TRBD2. Germline V gene data show CDR1 as MGHRA and CDR2 as YSYEKL. V lost 1 base to trimming and J lost 1 base; unmatched junction nucleotides: 2. This CDR3 contains 16 residues. The DNA for the CDR3 is TGCGCCAGCAGCCAAGCGACTAGCGGGCGCACAGATACGCAGTATTTT. Protein sequence: CASSQATSGRTDTQYF.

The chain employs TRBV6-5 and TRBJ2-5; D perhaps matches TRBD1 (6 bases). The germline V gene encodes CDR1 MNHEY and CDR2 SVGAGI. This CDR3 comprises 13 residues. V lost 8 bases and J 4 bases, leaving 14 bases between the germline ends. The CDR3 loop reads CASSYRDGETQYF. CDR3 DNA: TGTGCCAGCTCCTACAGGGACGGAGAGACCCAGTACTTC.

The chain is built from TRBV3-1 (or the pseudogene TRBV3-2) and TRBJ2-2; TRBD1 agrees at 8 bases. CDR1 and CDR2 from the germline V gene are LGHDT and YNNKEL (reference sequence). V lost 0 bases to trimming and J lost 5 bases; unmatched junction nucleotides: 14. CDR3 length: 19 amino acids. The chain's CDR3 is CASSQDRSVRTGKTGELFF. The CDR3 region has the DNA TGTGCCAGCAGCCAAGATAGGAGCGTTAGGACAGGGAAAACCGGGGAGCTGTTTTTT.

The chain links TRBV11-3 to TRBJ2-2, with 7 bases lining up with TRBD1. The CDR3 has 16 amino acids. Germline V CDR1 and CDR2: SGHNT, YENEEA. Trimming took 3 bases from V and 5 from J; bases not matched to a gene: 9. CDR3 loop: CASSLDGTVLTGELFF. The DNA for the CDR3 is TGTGCCAGCAGCTTGGATGGGACAGTGTTAACCGGGGAGCTGTTTTTT.

The chain uses TRBV5-5 and TRBJ1-2, with TRBD1 as a possible D gene (5 bases). Trimming stripped 4 bases from V and 8 bases from J, with 15 bases between. This CDR3 is built from 13 residues. Per germline, CDR1 SGHKS and CDR2 YYEKEE (reference sequence). The CDR3 sequence: CASSTAGGDGYTF. The DNA of the CDR3 is TGTGCCAGCAGCACAGCCGGCGGGGACGGCTACACCTTC. Full variable domain (remainder filled in from reference TRBV5-5 and TRBJ1-2): DAGVTQSPTHLIKTRGQQVTLRCSPISGHKSVSWYQQVLGQGPQFIFQYYEKEERGRGNFPDRFSARQFPNYSSELNVNALLLGDSALYLCASSTAGGDGYTFGSGTRLTVV.

The J gene is TRBJ2-5, the V gene TRBV4-1, with D perhaps TRBD2 (5 bases). The CDR3 loop spans 16 amino acids. The V and J ends lost 0 bases and 5 bases respectively, with 16 bases between them. The V gene's germline CDR1 is MGHRA and CDR2 YSYEKL. The chain's CDR3 is CASSQDWGEDAETQYF. CDR3 in DNA: TGCGCCAGCAGCCAAGATTGGGGAGAGGACGCGGAGACCCAGTACTTC.

The V call is TRBV30, the J call TRBJ1-3, with D uncertain. The ends were cut back, 4 bases at V and 4 bases at J, with 2 bases in the middle. This CDR3 has 10 residues. Per germline, CDR1 GTSNPN and CDR2 SVGIG (reference sequence). Written as DNA, the CDR3 is TGTGCCTGGATAGGAAACACCATATATTTT. Translating it yields CAWIGNTIYF.

The genes are TRBV28 and TRBJ1-1; D not certain. The V gene's germline CDR1 is MDHEN and CDR2 SYDVKM. V was cut by 10 bases and J by 0 bases, with 12 bases left in between. There are 13 residues in the CDR3. CDR3 protein: CAISVRLNTEAFF. DNA of the CDR3: TGTGCCATCTCGGTCAGGCTGAACACTGAAGCTTTCTTT.

V gene TRBV12-3 or TRBV12-4 combines with J gene TRBJ1-1; a weak D match, TRBD1 (5 bases). This CDR3 has 11 residues. Trimming took 1 base from V and 10 from J, leaving 7 bases between them. CDR3: CASSLGGVAFF. DNA for the CDR3: TGTGCCAGCAGTTTAGGGGGGGTAGCTTTCTTT.

V gene TRBV5-1 combines with J gene TRBJ1-2; TRBD1 might be the D (6 bases). Trimming took off 2 bases at V and 2 bases at J, with 10 bases between the two ends. Germline V gene lookup returns CDR1 SGHRS and CDR2 YFSETQ. There are 14 residues in the CDR3. This chain's CDR3 is CASSFSQGNYGYTF. The DNA of the CDR3 is TGCGCCAGCAGCTTCAGTCAGGGGAACTATGGCTACACCTTC.

This clone was seen a handful of times. The chain recombines TRBV11-2 with TRBJ2-7; 10 nucleotides line up with TRBD1. J lost 6 bases, V lost 1 base, and 6 bases had no gene match. CDR3 length: 15 amino acids. Germline V CDR1 and CDR2: SGHAT, FQNNGV. Here the CDR3 reads CASSLADGQGGEQYF. In DNA form, the CDR3 reads TGTGCCAGCAGCTTAGCAGACGGACAGGGGGGCGAGCAGTACTTC.

The rearrangement joins TRBV7-9 to TRBJ1-5; D unresolved. Germline V gives CDR1 SEHNR, CDR2 FQNEAQ (reference sequence). The CDR3 loop spans 16 amino acids. Trimming took off 5 bases at V and 0 bases at J, with 14 bases between the two ends. CDR3 in DNA: TGTGCCAGCAGCCCCGGCGAAGGGTATAGCAATCAGCCCCAGCATTTT. Residues: CASSPGEGYSNQPQHF.

The chain recombines TRBV12-3 or TRBV12-4 with TRBJ1-2; 7 positions match TRBD1. The junction had 5 bases not matched to a gene; V was cut back by 6 bases and J by 4 bases. The CDR3 is made up of 13 amino acids. This chain's CDR3 is CASSPGTAYGYTF. In DNA, the CDR3 is TGTGCCAGCAGCCCTGGGACAGCCTATGGCTACACCTTC.

The V and J genes are TRBV4-2 and TRBJ2-1, with 9 bases matching TRBD2. The CDR3 covers 15 residues. The V gene end was trimmed by 0 bases and the J gene end by 8 bases; junction bases not matched to a gene: 5. Per the germline V gene, CDR1 is LGHNA and CDR2 is YNFKEQ. The CDR3 is CASSQEVAGADEQFF. The CDR3 DNA is TGTGCCAGCAGCCAAGAGGTAGCGGGAGCCGATGAGCAGTTCTTC.

This chain links TRBV5-4 with TRBJ1-4, with 7 bases that match TRBD1. J lost 0 bases, V lost 2 bases, and 4 bases had no gene match. The germline CDR1 and CDR2 sequences are SGHNT and YYREEE (reference sequence). This CDR3 comprises 16 residues. CDR3 bases: TGTGCCAGCAGCTTCGACAGGGTTGCAACTAATGAAAAACTGTTTTTT. Its protein is CASSFDRVATNEKLFF.

This clone was detected a few times. The chain has TRBV11-3 and TRBJ1-1; the match to TRBD1 covers 8 bases. V was clipped by 5 bases and J by 4 bases; unmatched bases: 3. Germline CDR1 reads SGHNT; CDR2 reads YENEEA. The CDR3 length is 13 residues. The CDR3 DNA sequence: TGTGCCAGCAGCACCGGACAGGGCACTGAAGCTTTCTTT. It translates to CASSTGQGTEAFF.

The rearrangement joins TRBV6-1 to TRBJ1-2; a possible D gene is TRBD1 (5 bases). The CDR3 length is 13 residues. The germline V gene encodes CDR1 MNHNS and CDR2 SASEGT. V gave up 2 bases and J gave up 5 bases, with 9 bases separating them. The chain's CDR3 is CASSESGRYGYTF. CDR3 DNA: TGTGCCAGCAGTGAATCAGGGAGGTATGGCTACACCTTC.

This clone was seen only once. The chain couples TRBV7-8 to TRBJ1-2; 8 nucleotides agree with TRBD1. The CDR3 extends over 15 amino acids. With 5 bases clipped from V and 1 base from J, the junction kept 6 bases outside the gene matches. From germline, CDR1 is SGHVS and CDR2 FQNEAQ. The CDR3 DNA sequence: TGTGCCAGCAGCAAGGACAGGGAAGTTAACTATGGCTACACCTTC. This codes for CASSKDREVNYGYTF.

The rearrangement uses TRBV12-3 or TRBV12-4 and TRBJ2-3; 7 positions match TRBD2. The CDR3 is 13 amino acids. V lost 8 bases, J lost 8 bases, and 10 bases stayed unmatched. DNA of the CDR3: TGTGCCAGCCGGCGGGAGCCGGGGGGTACGCAGTATTTT. Protein sequence: CASRREPGGTQYF.

J is TRBJ2-7 and V is TRBV13; no clear D. With 2 bases removed from V and 0 bases from J, the gap between germline ends came to 8 bases. CDR1 is PRHDT, CDR2 FYEKMQ, per germline (reference sequence). The CDR3 runs to 14 residues. The CDR3 here is CASSLSLSSYEQYF. In DNA, the CDR3 is TGTGCCAGCAGCTTATCGCTCTCCTCCTACGAGCAGTACTTC.

The V and J genes are TRBV6-2 or TRBV6-3 and TRBJ2-7, with 8 bases identical to TRBD2. Unmatched junction bases numbered 6, after V lost 5 bases and J lost 3 bases. Germline assignment: CDR1 MNHEY and CDR2 SVGEGT. The length of the CDR3 is 14 residues. In DNA form, the CDR3 reads TGTGCCAGCAGTCAGCGGGAGAGGGTCTACGAGCAGTACTTC. This encodes CASSQRERVYEQYF.

This clone showed up just a few times. V is TRBV6-5 and J is TRBJ2-5; either TRBD1 or TRBD2 may supply D (5 bases each). Per germline, CDR1 MNHEY and CDR2 SVGAGI. Trimming shortened V by 8 bases and J by 3 bases, and 13 bases separated the two germline ends. The CDR3 consists of 13 residues. The CDR3 bases are TGTGCCAGCTGGGACGAGGGAAAAGAGACCCAGTACTTC. Translation gives CASWDEGKETQYF.

CDR3 amino acids: CASSLGSSYEQYF. The DNA for the CDR3 is TGTGCCAGCAGCTTAGGAAGCTCCTACGAGCAGTACTTC. The chain uses TRBV11-2 and TRBJ2-7; D gene unclear. The V gene's germline CDR1 is SGHAT and CDR2 FQNNGV. This CDR3 comprises 13 residues. Trimming shortened V by 1 base and J by 0 bases, and 4 bases separated the two germline ends.